This TCR beta chain was profiled in a study of control samples from healthy donors and cancer patients. Measured with immunoSEQ multiplex PCR; TCRdb has only the in-frame clones, and not every one. Of roughly 76,000 clones listed, 93% are singletons. The CDR3 covers 16 residues. V was pared by 3 bases and J by 8 bases, with 10 bases of the junction left unmatched. Germline V CDR1 and CDR2: MNHNS, SASEGT. The receptor was derived from a woman in her thirties or forties with lung cancer. Sequencing used PBMCs. The chain uses TRBV6-1 and TRBJ1-1; 12 nucleotides agree with TRBD1. The CDR3 reads CASSDKWDRGQVEAFF. The DNA for the CDR3 is TGTGCCAGCAGTGATAAGTGGGACAGGGGGCAGGTCGAAGCTTTCTTT.